This T cell receptor beta chain was observed in a study of blood T cell repertoires in COVID-19. As for the study in general: T cells, B-cell-depleted T cells, or PBMCs supplied cDNA or gDNA.

Profiled with immunoSEQ multiplex PCR; TCRdb holds only in-frame clones, not every one. The sample holds about 370,000 clones, about 90% seen once. Germline CDR1 reads LGHDT; CDR2 reads YNNKEL (reference sequence). The CDR3 is made up of 13 amino acids. Trimming removed 3 bases at V and 2 bases at J, with 8 bases between. This clonotype originated in a young woman with COVID-19, enrolled during active disease. The gene calls are TRBV3-1 (or the pseudogene TRBV3-2) and TRBJ2-7; TRBD1 might be the D (5 bases). The sample comprised peripheral blood. CDR3: CASSHRVTYEQYF. Here the CDR3 DNA reads TGTGCCAGCAGCCACAGGGTTACCTACGAGCAGTACTTC.